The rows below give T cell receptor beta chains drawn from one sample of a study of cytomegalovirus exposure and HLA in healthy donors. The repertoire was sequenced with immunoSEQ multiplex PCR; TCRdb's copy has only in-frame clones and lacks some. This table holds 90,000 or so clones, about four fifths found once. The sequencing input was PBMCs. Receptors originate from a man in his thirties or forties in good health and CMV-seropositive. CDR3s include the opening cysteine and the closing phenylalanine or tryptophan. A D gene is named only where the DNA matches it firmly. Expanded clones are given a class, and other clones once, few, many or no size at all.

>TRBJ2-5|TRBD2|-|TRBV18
TGTGCCAGCGGGGAAGGCGGGAGAGTGGAGACCCAGTACTTC
CASGEGGRVETQYF
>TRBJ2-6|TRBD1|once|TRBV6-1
TGTGCCAGCAGTGAGACCGGGACAGGCTTCTCTGGGGCCAACGTCCTGACTTTC
CASSETGTGFSGANVLTF
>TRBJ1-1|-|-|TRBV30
TGTGCCTGGAGTGACCTGCGACAGACGACCCAGGCTTTCTTT
CAWSDLRQTTQAFF
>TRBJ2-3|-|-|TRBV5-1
TGCGCCAGCACCGCTCATGTGGCAGGCACAGATACGCAGTATTTT
CASTAHVAGTDTQYF
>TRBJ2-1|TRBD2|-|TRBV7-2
TGTGCCAGCAGCTTAGGGGGACTAGCGGGTTCGGGTGAGCAGTTCTTC
CASSLGGLAGSGEQFF
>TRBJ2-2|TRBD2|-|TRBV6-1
TGTGCCAGCACGGGACTAGCGGGAGGAGGGGAGCTGTTTTTT
CASTGLAGGGELFF
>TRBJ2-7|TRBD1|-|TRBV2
TGTGCCAGCAGTGAAATAGGACAGGGCTACGAGCAGTACTTC
CASSEIGQGYEQYF
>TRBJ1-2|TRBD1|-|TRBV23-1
TGCGCCAGCAGTGCGGACAGGGGAAATTGGGGCTACACCTTC
CASSADRGNWGYTF
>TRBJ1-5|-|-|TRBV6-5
TGTGCCAGCAGTCAGACAGTGATGAGCAATCAGCCCCAGCATTTT
CASSQTVMSNQPQHF
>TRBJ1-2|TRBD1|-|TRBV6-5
TGTGCCAGCAGTGTCTACAGGGGGGATGGCTACACCTTC
CASSVYRGDGYTF
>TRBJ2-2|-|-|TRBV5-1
TGCGCCAGCAGCTTTTTCCAAAACACCGGGGAGCTGTTTTTT
CASSFFQNTGELFF
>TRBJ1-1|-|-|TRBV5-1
TGCGCCAGCAGCCAAGACAGGCCTGAGGCTGAAGCTTTCTTT
CASSQDRPEAEAFF
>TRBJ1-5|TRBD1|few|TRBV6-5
TGTGCCAGCAGCGAGACAGGGGGGAGCCAGCCCCAGCATTTT
CASSETGGSQPQHF
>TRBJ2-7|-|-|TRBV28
TGTGCCAGCAGTTTCCACGGGAACTCCTACGAGCAGTACTTC
CASSFHGNSYEQYF
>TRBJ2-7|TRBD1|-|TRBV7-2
TGTGCCAGCAGCGCCGGAACAGGGGCCTCCTCCTACGAGCAGTACTTC
CASSAGTGASSYEQYF
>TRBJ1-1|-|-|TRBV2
TGTGTCAGCAGTGCCAGTACCCTCTCGAACACTGAAGCTTTCTTT
CVSSASTLSNTEAFF
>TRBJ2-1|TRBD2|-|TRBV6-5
TGTGCCAGCCTTGACCTGGGGGGAGGGAGAAATGAGCAGTTCTTC
CASLDLGGGRNEQFF
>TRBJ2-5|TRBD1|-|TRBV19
TGTGCCAGTAGTGCGGCGGGACAGGGATGGACCCAGTACTTC
CASSAAGQGWTQYF
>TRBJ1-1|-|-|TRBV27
TGTGCCAGCAGTCCATACAGGGTTCGATTCACTGAAGCTTTCTTT
CASSPYRVRFTEAFF
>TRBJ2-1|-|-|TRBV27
TGTGCCAGCAGTTTATCCCTCGCCGGGAATGAGCAGTTCTTC
CASSLSLAGNEQFF
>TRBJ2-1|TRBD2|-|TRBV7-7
TGTGCCAGCAGCCTCGGGACTAGCGGGAGTGAGCAGTTCTTC
CASSLGTSGSEQFF
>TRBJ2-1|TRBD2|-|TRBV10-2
TGCGCCAGCAGCAGGGGGGGACTAGCGGGAGTAAATGAGCAGTTCTTC
CASSRGGLAGVNEQFF
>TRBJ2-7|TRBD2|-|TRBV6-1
TGTGCCAGCAGTGAATTAGTCAGCGGGAGTTTCTACGAGCAGTACTTC
CASSELVSGSFYEQYF
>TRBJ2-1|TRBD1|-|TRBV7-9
TGTGCCAGCAGCTCATACACAGGGGGTTGGAGGGGGGTGCAGTTCTTC
CASSSYTGGWRGVQFF
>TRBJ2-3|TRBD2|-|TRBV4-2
TGTGCCAGCAGCCAAGATAGACTAGCGGGAGAGGCAGATACGCAGTATTTT
CASSQDRLAGEADTQYF
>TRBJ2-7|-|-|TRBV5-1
TGCGCCAGCAGCTTGGGCCAGATCTCCTACGAGCAGTACTTC
CASSLGQISYEQYF
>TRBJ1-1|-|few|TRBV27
TGTGCCAGCAGTTTTGGGGGGTTTCGGAAGTTTAACACTGAAGCTTTCTTT
CASSFGGFRKFNTEAFF
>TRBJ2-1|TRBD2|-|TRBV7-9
TGTGCCAGCAGCTCGGGGACTAGCGGGAGTAGCAATGAGCAGTTCTTC
CASSSGTSGSSNEQFF
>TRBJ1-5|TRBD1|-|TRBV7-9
TGTGCCAGCAGCGTCGGGTCGACAGGGAATCAGCCCCAGCATTTT
CASSVGSTGNQPQHF
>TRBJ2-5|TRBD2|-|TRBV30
TGTGCCTGGAGTCCAGGGACTAGCGGGAGTGTAGGGGAGACCCAGTACTTC
CAWSPGTSGSVGETQYF
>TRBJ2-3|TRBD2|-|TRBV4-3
TGCGCCAGCAGCCAAGAATCTAGCGGGAGGGCCTTAGATACGCAGTATTTT
CASSQESSGRALDTQYF